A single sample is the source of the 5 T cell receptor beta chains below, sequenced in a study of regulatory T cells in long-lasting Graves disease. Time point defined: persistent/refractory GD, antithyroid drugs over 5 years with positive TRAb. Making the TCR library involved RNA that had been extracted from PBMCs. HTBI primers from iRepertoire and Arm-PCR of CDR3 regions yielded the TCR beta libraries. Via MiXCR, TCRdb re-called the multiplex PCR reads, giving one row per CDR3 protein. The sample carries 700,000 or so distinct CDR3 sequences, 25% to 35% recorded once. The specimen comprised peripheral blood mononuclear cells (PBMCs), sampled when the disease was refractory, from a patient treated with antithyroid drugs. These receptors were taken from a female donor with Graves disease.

The CDR3 region is CASGSGVNTEAFF. The CDR3 DNA sequence: TGTGCCAGCGGTAGCGGGGTTAACACTGAAGCTTTCTTT. The V gene is TRBV3-1, the J gene TRBJ1-1; D gene uncertain. From germline, CDR1 is LGHDT and CDR2 YNNKEL (reference sequence). Trimming took off 8 bases at V and 2 bases at J, with 12 bases between the two ends. The CDR3 is 13 residues long.

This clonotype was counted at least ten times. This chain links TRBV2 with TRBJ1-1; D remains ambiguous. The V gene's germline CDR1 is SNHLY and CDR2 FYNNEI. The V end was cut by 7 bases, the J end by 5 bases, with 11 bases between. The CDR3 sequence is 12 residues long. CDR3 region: CASTIEGTEAFF. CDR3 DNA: TGTGCCAGCACTATAGAGGGAACTGAAGCTTTCTTT.

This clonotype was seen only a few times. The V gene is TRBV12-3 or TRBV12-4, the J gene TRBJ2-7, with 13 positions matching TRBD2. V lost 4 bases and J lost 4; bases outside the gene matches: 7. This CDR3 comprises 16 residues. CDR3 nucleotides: TGTGCCAGCAGTTACCCCAAACTAGCGGGAGGGTACGAGCAGTACTTC. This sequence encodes CASSYPKLAGGYEQYF.

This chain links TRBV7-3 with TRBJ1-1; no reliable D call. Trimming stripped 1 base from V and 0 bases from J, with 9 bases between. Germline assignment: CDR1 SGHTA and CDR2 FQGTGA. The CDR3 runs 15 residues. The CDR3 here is CASSLNPGMNTEAFF. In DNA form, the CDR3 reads TGTGCCAGCAGCTTAAACCCGGGAATGAACACTGAAGCTTTCTTT.

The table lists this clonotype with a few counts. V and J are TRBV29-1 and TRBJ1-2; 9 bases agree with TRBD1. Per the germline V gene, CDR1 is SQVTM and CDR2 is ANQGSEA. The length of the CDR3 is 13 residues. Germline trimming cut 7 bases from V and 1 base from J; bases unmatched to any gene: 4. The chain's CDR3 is CSGRTGDNYGYTF. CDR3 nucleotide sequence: TGCAGCGGCCGGACAGGGGATAACTATGGCTACACCTTC.